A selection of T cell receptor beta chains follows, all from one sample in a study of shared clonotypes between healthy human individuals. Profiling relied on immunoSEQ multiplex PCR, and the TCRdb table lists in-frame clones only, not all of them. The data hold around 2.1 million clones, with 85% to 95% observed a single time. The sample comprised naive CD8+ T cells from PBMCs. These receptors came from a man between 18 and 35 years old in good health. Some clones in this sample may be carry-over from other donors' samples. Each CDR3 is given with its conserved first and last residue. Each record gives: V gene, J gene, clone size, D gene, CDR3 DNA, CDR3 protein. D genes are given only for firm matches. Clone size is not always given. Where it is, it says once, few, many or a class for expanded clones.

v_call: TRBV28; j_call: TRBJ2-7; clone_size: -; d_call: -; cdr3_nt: TGTGCCAGCAATAGACCGGGCTCCTACGAGCAGTACTTC; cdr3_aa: CASNRPGSYEQYF
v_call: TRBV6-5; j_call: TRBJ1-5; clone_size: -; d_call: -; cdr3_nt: TGTGCCAGCAGTACCGGGGCGGGCAGCAATCAGCCCCAGCATTTT; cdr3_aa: CASSTGAGSNQPQHF
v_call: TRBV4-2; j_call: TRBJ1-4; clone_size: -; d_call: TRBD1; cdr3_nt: TGTGCCAGCAGCCAAATAGCCCCGCGGGACAGACTCGAAAAACTGTTTTTT; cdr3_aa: CASSQIAPRDRLEKLFF
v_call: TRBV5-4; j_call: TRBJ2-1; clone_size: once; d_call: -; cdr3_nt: TGTGCCAGCAGGATACTAGAGCAGTTCTTC; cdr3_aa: CASRILEQFF
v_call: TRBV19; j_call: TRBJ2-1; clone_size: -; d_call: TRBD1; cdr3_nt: TGTGCCAGTAGTAACCGACAGGGGGCTTCAAATGAGCAGTTCTTC; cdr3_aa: CASSNRQGASNEQFF
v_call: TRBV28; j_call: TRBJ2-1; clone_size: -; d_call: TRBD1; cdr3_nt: TGTGCCAGCAGAGGGGACAGGGTAATTGATGAGCAGTTCTTC; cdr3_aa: CASRGDRVIDEQFF
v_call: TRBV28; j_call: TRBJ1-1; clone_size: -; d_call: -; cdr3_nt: TGTGCCAGCAGTTCCTCGGCAGGGTTGAACACTGAAGCTTTCTTT; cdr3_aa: CASSSSAGLNTEAFF
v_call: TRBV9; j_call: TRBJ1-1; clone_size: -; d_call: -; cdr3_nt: TGTGCCAGCAGCGGGGCAGGGGAAGCTTTCTTT; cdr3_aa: CASSGAGEAFF
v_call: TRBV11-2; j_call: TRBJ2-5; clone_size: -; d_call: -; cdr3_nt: TGTGCCAGCAGTCCACGGCTGGGGGAGACCCAGTACTTC; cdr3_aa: CASSPRLGETQYF
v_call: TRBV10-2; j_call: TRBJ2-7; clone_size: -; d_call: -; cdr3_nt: TGCGCCAGCAGTGATAGGACAGAAAACGAGCAGTACTTC; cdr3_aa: CASSDRTENEQYF
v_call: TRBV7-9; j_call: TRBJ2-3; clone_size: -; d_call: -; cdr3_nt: TGTGCCAGCAGCTTCCGCGTTTTGGACGGCGACACAGATACGCAGTATTTT; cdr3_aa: CASSFRVLDGDTDTQYF
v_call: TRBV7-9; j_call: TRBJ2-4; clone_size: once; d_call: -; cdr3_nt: TGTGCCAGCAGCTTAGGTGGAACTAAAAACATTCAGTACTTC; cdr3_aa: CASSLGGTKNIQYF
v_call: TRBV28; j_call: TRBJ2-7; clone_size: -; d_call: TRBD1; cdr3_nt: TGTGCCAGCAACAGACGGGACAGCGTCAACGAGCAGTACTTC; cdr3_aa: CASNRRDSVNEQYF
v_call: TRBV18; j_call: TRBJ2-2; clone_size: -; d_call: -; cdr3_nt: TGTGCCAGCTCAACCACCGGGGAGCTGTTTTTT; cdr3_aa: CASSTTGELFF
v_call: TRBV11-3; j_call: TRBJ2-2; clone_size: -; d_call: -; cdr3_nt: TGTGCCAGCAGCGAAGCCCCCGGGGAGCTGTTTTTT; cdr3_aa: CASSEAPGELFF
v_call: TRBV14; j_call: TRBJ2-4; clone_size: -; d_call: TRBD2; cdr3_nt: TGTGCCAGCAGCCCAAAAGCGACTAGCGGGCTACTAAAAGCCAAAAACATTCAGTACTTC; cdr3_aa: CASSPKATSGLLKAKNIQYF
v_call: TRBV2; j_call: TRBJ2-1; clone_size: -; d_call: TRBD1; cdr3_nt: TGTGCCAGCACCTCCGGGACAGGGGGTAATGATGAGCAGTTCTTC; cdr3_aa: CASTSGTGGNDEQFF
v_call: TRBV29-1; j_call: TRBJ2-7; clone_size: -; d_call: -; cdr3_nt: TGCAGCGTTGCGGGCCGCCTGCTTGGGGACCCTGGTAACGAGCAGTACTTC; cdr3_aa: CSVAGRLLGDPGNEQYF
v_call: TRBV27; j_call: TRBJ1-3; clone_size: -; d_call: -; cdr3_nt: TGTGCCAGCAGTTTATCAAGGGGCCAAAACACCATATATTTT; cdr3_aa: CASSLSRGQNTIYF
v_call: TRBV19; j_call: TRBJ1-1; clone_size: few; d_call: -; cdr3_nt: TGTGCCAGTAGTTATGGCCCTATGCACACTGAAGCTTTCTTT; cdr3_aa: CASSYGPMHTEAFF
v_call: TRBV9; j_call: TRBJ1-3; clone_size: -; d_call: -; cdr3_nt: TGTGCCAGCTCACCGGGCTCTGGAAACACCATATATTTT; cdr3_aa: CASSPGSGNTIYF
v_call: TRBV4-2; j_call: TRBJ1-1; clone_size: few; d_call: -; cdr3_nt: TGTGCCAGCAGCCAAGATCTTTACAGCCTGAACACTGAAGCTTTCTTT; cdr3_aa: CASSQDLYSLNTEAFF
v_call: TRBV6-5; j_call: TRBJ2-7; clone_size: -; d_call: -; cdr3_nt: TGTGCCAGCAGTTACTCCCGTCGGGGGCCGGACTACGAGCAGTACTTC; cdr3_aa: CASSYSRRGPDYEQYF
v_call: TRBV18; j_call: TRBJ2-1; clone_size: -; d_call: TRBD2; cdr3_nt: TGTGCCAGCTCACCACTTTCTAGCGGGAGGTCCAATGAGCAGTTCTTC; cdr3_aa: CASSPLSSGRSNEQFF
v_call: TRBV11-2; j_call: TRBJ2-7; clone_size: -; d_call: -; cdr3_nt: TGTGCCAGCAGCTTAGATCCCCCCTCCATAGAGGGCTCCTACGAGCAGTACTTC; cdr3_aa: CASSLDPPSIEGSYEQYF
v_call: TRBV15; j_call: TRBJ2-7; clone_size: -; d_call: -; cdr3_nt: TGTGCCACCAGCAACGGCGAGACAAACACGAACCAGTACTTC; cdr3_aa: CATSNGETNTNQYF
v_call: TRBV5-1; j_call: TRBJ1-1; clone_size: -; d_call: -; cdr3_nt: TGCGCCAGCAGGATGGGTGACGGCAACACTGAAGCTTTCTTT; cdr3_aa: CASRMGDGNTEAFF
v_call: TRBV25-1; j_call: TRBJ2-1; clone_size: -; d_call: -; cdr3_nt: TGTGCCAGCAGTGACAGACCAAATGAGCAGTTCTTC; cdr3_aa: CASSDRPNEQFF
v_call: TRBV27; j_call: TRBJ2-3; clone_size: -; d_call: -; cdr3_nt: TGTGCCAGCAAAAGTTGGGCCCTGTCATATGGTGAAAGCACAGATACGCAGTATTTT; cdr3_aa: CASKSWALSYGESTDTQYF
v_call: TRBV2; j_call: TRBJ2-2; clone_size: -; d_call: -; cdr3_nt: TGTGCCAGCAGTGACAGACTATCCGGGGAGCTGTTTTTT; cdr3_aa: CASSDRLSGELFF
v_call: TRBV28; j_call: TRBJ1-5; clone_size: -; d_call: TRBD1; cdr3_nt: TGTGCCAGCAGTCTTACAGGGGTTCAGCCCCAGCATTTT; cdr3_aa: CASSLTGVQPQHF
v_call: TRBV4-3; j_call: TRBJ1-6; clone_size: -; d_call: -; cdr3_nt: TGCGCCAGCAGCCAAGATCGGGCGTTGGCAGCCTCACCCCTCCACTTT; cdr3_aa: CASSQDRALAASPLHF
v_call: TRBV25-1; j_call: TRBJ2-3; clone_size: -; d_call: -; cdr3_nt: TGTGCCAGCAGTGAATTGGTTTGGCGGGTCCCCACAGATACGCAGTATTTT; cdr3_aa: CASSELVWRVPTDTQYF
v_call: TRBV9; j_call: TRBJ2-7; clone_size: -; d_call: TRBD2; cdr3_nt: TGTGCCAGCAGCGGGGGGACCGGGACTAGCGTTTACGAGCAGTACTTC; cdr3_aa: CASSGGTGTSVYEQYF
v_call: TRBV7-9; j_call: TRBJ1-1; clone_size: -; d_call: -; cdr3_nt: TGTGCCAGCACCTGGGGGTATAGATACCCTGAAGCTTTCTTT; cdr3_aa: CASTWGYRYPEAFF
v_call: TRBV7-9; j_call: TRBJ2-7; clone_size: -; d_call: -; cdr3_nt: TGTGCCAGCAGCGCCTGGACTGGGAGCTCCTACGAGCAGTACTTC; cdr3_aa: CASSAWTGSSYEQYF
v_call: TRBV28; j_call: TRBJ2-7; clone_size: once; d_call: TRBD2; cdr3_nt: TGTGCCAGCAGCCTAGCGGGGGGCGAAAACTCCTACGAGCAGTACTTC; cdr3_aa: CASSLAGGENSYEQYF
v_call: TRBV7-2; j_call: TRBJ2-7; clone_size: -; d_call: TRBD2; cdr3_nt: TGTGCCAGCAGCTCCCGCCCGGGACTAGGGGAGCAGTACTTC; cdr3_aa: CASSSRPGLGEQYF
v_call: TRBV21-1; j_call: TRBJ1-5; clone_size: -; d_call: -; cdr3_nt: TGTGCCAGCAGCGCAGGCGTGGCTAAACCCCCTATGGATGATCAGCCCCAGCATTTT; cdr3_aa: CASSAGVAKPPMDDQPQHF
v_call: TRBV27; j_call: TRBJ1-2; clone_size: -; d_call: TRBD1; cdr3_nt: TGTGCCAGCAGAAACAGGGGGCTTGGCTACACCTTC; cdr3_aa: CASRNRGLGYTF